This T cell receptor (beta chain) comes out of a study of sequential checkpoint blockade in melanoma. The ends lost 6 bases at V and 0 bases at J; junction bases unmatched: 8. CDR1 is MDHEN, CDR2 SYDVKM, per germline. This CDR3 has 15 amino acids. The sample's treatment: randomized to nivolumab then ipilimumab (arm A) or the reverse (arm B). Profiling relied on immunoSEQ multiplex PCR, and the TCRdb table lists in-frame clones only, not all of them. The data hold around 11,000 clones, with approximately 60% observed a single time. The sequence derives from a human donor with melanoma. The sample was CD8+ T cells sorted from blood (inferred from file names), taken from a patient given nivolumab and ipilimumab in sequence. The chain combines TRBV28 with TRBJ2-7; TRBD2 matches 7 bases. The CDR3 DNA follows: TGTGCCAGCAGCCGTCCCGGGGGGTTCTCCTACGAGCAGTACTTC. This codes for CASSRPGGFSYEQYF.